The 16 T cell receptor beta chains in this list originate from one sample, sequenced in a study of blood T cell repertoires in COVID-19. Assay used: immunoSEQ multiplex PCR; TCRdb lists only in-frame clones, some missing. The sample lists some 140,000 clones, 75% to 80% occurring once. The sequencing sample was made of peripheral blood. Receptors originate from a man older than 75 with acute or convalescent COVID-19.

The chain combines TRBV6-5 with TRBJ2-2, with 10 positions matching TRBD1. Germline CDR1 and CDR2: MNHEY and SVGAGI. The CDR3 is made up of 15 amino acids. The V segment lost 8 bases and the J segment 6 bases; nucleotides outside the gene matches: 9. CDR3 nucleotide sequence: TGTGCCAGCCAAGGACAGGGGGGAAGGGCCGGGGAGCTGTTTTTT. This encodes CASQGQGGRAGELFF.

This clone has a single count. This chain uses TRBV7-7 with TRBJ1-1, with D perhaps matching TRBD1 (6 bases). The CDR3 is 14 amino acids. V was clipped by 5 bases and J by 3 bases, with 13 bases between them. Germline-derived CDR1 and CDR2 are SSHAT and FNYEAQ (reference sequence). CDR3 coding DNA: TGTGCCAGCAGCCCCGCGGGGGCCGACACTGAAGCTTTCTTT. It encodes CASSPAGADTEAFF.

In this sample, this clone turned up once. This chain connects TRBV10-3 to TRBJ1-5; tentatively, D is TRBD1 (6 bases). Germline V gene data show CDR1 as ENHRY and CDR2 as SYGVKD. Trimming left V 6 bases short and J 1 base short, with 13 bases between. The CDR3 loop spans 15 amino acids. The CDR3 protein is CAIRAGAESNQPQHF. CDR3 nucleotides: TGTGCCATCAGGGCAGGGGCAGAGAGCAATCAGCCCCAGCATTTT.

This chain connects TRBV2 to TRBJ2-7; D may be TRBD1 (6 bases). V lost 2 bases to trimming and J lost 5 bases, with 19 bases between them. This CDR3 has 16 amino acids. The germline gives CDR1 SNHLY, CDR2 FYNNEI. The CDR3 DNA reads TGTGCCAGCAGTGAAAGGGTTTCCAGGGGTTCCAACGAGCAGTACTTC. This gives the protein CASSERVSRGSNEQYF. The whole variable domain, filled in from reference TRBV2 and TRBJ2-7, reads EPEVTQTPSHQVTQMGQEVILRCVPISNHLYFYWYRQILGQKVEFLVSFYNNEISEKSEIFDDQFSVERPDGSNFTLKIRSTKLEDSAMYFCASSERVSRGSNEQYFGPGTRLTVT.

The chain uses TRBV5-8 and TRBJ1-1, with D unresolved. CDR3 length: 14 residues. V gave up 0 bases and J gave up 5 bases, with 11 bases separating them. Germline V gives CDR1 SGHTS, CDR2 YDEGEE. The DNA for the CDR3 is TGTGCCAGCAGCTTGGCGCTCACGGGGACTGAAGCTTTCTTT. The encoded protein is CASSLALTGTEAFF.

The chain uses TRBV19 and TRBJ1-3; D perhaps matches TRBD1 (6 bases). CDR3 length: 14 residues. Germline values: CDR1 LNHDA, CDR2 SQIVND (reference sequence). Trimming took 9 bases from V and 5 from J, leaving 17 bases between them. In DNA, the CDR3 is TGTGCCAGCGATACGGGGGGGCCGAGAAACACCATATATTTT. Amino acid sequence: CASDTGGPRNTIYF.

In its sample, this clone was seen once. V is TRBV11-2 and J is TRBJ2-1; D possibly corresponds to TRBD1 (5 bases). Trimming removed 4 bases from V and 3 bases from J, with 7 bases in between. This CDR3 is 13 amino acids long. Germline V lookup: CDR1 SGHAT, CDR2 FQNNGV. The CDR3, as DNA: TGTGCCAGCAGCTCCCAGGGCTACAATGAGCAGTTCTTC. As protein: CASSSQGYNEQFF.

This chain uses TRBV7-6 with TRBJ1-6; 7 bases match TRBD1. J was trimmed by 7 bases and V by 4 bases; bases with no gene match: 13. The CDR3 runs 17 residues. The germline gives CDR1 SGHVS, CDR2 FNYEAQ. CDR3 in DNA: TGTGCCAGCAGCTCTGCACAAGGGGGCGGTCGGAATTCACCCCTCCACTTT. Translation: CASSSAQGGGRNSPLHF.

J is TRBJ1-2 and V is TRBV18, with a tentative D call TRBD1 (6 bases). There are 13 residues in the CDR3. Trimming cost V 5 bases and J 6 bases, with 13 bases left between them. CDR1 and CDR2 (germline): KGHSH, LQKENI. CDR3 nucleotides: TGTGCCAGCTCATTCACAGGGTTGGATGGCTACACCTTC. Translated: CASSFTGLDGYTF.

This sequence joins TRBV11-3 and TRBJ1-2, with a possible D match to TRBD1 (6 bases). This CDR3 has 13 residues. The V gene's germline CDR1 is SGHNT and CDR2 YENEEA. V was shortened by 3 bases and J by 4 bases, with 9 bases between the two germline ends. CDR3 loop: CASSLSGVYGYTF. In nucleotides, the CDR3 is TGTGCCAGCAGCTTGTCAGGGGTCTATGGCTACACCTTC.

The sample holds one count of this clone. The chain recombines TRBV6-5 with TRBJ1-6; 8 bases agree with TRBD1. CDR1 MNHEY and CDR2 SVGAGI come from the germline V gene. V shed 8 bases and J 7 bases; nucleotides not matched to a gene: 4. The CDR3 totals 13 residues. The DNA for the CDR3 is TGTGCCAGCTGGCGACAGGGGAATTCACCCCTCCACTTT. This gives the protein CASWRQGNSPLHF.

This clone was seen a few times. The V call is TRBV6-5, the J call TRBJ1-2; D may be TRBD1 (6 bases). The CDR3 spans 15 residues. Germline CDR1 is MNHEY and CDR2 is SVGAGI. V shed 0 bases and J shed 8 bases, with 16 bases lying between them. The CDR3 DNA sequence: TGTGCCAGCAGTTACTCGGACAGCCCTGGATCGGGCTACACCTTC. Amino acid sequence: CASSYSDSPGSGYTF.

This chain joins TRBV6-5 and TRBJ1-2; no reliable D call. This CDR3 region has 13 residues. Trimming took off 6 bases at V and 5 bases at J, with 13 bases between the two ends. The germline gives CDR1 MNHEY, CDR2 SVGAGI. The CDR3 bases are TGTGCCAGCAGGAACGGGGTAGATTATGGCTACACCTTC. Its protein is CASRNGVDYGYTF.

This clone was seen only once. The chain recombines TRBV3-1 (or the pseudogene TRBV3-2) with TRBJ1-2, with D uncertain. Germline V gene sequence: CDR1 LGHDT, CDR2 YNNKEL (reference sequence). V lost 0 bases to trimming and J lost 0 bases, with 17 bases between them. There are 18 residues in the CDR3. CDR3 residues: CASSQDFRQPRANYGYTF. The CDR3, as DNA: TGTGCCAGCAGCCAAGATTTCAGGCAACCACGAGCTAACTATGGCTACACCTTC.

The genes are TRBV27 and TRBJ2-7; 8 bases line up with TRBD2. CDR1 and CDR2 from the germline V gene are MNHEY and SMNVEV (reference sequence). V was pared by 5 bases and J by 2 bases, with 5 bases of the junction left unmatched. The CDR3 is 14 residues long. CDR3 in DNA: TGTGCCAGCAGTCCCCGGGGGGGGACCTACGAGCAGTACGTC. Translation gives CASSPRGGTYEQYV.

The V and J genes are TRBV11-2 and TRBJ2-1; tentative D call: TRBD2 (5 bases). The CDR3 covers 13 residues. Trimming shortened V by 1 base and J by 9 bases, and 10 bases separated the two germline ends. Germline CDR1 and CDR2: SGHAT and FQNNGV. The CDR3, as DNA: TGTGCCAGCAGCTTAGGGGCCCGGGGTGAGCAGTTCTTC. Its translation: CASSLGARGEQFF. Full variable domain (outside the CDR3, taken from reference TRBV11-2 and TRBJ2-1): EAGVAQSPRYKIIEKRQSVAFWCNPISGHATLYWYQQILGQGPKLLIQFQNNGVVDDSQLPKDRFSAERLKGVDSTLKIQPAKLEDSAVYLCASSLGARGEQFFGPGTRLTVL.